This T cell receptor beta chain was retrieved from a study of human T cells and chemical hapten exposure. At the level of the study: On the upper back, patch tests were applied with 0.01% DPC and read at 6 days.

Per germline, CDR1 SGHRS and CDR2 YFSETQ. V lost 0 bases and J 8 bases, leaving 6 bases between the germline ends. The CDR3 sequence is 12 residues long. Each cDNA molecule in the library carried unique molecular identifiers. In the original workflow: Sampled TCR counts reached a median of around 100,000 per sample, with values ranging from roughly 23,224 to 690,600. Via MiXCR, TCRdb re-called the RACE reads, giving one row per CDR3 protein. TCRdb, not the original authors, processed these V and J calls. The sample carries 150,000 to 200,000 distinct CDR3 sequences, roughly 30% recorded once. Time point described: pre-sensitization, week 0. Indicated treatment: therapeutic diphenylcyclopropenone sensitization with weekly scalp DPC. The total RNA was obtained from whole blood that was not fractionated.

Sequencing was performed on whole blood, taken in connection with sensitization to the hapten diphenylcyclopropenone (DPC). The clonotype originates from a woman in her 30s with alopecia areata. Some clones in this sample may be carry-over from other donors' samples. The genes are TRBV5-1 and TRBJ2-1, with D uncertain. The CDR3 DNA is TGCGCCAGCAGCTTGGGAGGTTATGAGCAGTTCTTC. Translated, it gives CASSLGGYEQFF.